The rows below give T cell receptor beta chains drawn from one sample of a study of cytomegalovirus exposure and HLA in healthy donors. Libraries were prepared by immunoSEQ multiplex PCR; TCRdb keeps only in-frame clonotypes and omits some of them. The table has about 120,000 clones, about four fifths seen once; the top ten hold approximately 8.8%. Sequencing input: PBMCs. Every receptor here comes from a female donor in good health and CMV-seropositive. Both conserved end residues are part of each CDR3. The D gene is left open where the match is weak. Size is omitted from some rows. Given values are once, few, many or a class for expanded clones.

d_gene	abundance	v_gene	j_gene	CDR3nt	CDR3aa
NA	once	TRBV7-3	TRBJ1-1	TGTGCCAGCAGCTTACGCGGCTCAGGGGAGACTGAAGCTTTCTTT	CASSLRGSGETEAFF
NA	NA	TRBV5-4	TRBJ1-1	TGTGCCAGCAGCTTGGGGGAGGGGACGGTGAAGACTTTCTTT	CASSLGEGTVKTFF
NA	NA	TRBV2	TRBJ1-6	TGTGCCAGCAGTGCATGGGCAGGAGGGAATTCACCCCTCCACTTT	CASSAWAGGNSPLHF
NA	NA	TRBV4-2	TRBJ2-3	TGTGCCAGCAGCCAAGAATCGGGAAGCACAGATACGCAGTATTTT	CASSQESGSTDTQYF
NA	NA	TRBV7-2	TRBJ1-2	TGTGCCAGCAGCTTAGACAGGGCGGCCGCTAACACCTTC	CASSLDRAAANTF
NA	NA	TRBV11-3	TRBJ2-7	TGTGCCAGCAGCTTAGGCAGTTCCTACGAGCAGTACTTC	CASSLGSSYEQYF
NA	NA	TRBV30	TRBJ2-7	TGTGCCTGGAGAGCCCTAGCCGAGCAGTACTTC	CAWRALAEQYF
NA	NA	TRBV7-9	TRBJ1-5	TGTGCCAGCAGCTCTGTACAGGGTCCCAATCAGCCCCAGCATTTT	CASSSVQGPNQPQHF
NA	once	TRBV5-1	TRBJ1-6	TGCGCCAGCAGCTTGGGCCAGTACTCCTATAATTCACCCCTCCACTTT	CASSLGQYSYNSPLHF
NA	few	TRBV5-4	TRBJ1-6	TGTGCCAGCAGTCCGGGACACCATAATTCACCCCTCCACTTT	CASSPGHHNSPLHF
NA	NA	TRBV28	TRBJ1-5	TGTGCCAGCAGAATCGGAGGGGGGGGCCAGGCCAATCAGCCCCAGCATTTT	CASRIGGGGQANQPQHF
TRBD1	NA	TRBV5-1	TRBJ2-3	TGCGCCAGCAGCTTGCCGGGACAGGCATACGATACGCAGTATTTT	CASSLPGQAYDTQYF
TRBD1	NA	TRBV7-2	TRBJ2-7	TGTGCCAGCAGCTCTTGGACAGGGGCCGCCTACGAGCAGTACTTC	CASSSWTGAAYEQYF
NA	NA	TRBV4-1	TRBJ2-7	TGCGCCAGCAGCAAGGAGGGCTACACAGAGCAGTACTTC	CASSKEGYTEQYF
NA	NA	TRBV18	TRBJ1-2	TGTGCCAGCTCACCACCCTTCCAATATCCCTACTGGAACTATGGCTACACCTTC	CASSPPFQYPYWNYGYTF
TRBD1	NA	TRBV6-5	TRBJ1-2	TGTGCCAGCAGTAGGGGACAGACCGCTAACTATGGCTACACCTTC	CASSRGQTANYGYTF
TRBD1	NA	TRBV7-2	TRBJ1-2	TGTGCCAGCAGCCCTGACATGGGACAGATCTATGGCTACACCTTC	CASSPDMGQIYGYTF
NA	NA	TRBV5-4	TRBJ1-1	TGTGCCAGCAGCCCTACGAACACTGAAGCTTTCTTT	CASSPTNTEAFF
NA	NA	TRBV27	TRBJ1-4	TGTGCCAGCAGTTTCCGAGGAGGAGAAAAACTGTTTTTT	CASSFRGGEKLFF
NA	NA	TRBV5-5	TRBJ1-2	TGTGCCAGCAGCTTGAGTGGGCAGAACTATGGCTACACCTTC	CASSLSGQNYGYTF
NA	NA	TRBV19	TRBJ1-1	TGTGCCAGTAGTCCCACGGACACTACCGCTGAAGCTTTCTTT	CASSPTDTTAEAFF
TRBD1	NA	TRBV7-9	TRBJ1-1	TGTGCCAGCAGCCCCCGTGCGGGGACAGCGGGCGCTGGTACTGAAGCTTTCTTT	CASSPRAGTAGAGTEAFF
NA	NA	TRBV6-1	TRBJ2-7	TGTGCCAGCAGTGGCATATTAACACCCCCCCGGGTCCCCGAGCAGTACTTC	CASSGILTPPRVPEQYF
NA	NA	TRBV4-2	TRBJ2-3	TGTGCCAGCAGCCAAGGAACGTGGGGAGACACAGATACGCAGTATTTT	CASSQGTWGDTDTQYF
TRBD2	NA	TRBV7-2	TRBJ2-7	TGTGCCAGCAGCCAAGGGACTAGCGGGGGGTACGAGCAGTACTTC	CASSQGTSGGYEQYF
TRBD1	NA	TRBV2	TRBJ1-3	TGTGCCAGCAGTGGACAGGGGCCTTACTCTGGAAACACCATATATTTT	CASSGQGPYSGNTIYF
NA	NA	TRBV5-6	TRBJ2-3	TGTGCCAGCAGCGCTATACGACTAGTCGATACGCAGTATTTT	CASSAIRLVDTQYF
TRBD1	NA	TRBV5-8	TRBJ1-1	TGTGCCAGCAGCATAGGACAGGGGGCAACTGAAGCTTTCTTT	CASSIGQGATEAFF
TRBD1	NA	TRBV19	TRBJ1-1	TGTGCCAGTAGTCCGGACAGGACAGGGGGCACTGAAGCTTTCTTT	CASSPDRTGGTEAFF